This note documents a single T cell receptor beta chain sequence. The antigen it recognizes is unknown. No much larger clone is present one base from it, and per-base qualities are unavailable. The data originate from a study of blood T cell repertoires in COVID-19 (dated by TCRdb to about 2020). Regarding the research as a whole: Samples covering the acute and convalescent phases of COVID-19 were provided by collaborators in the United States, Italy and Spain. The material from the prospective study consisted of cDNA or gDNA derived from T cells, B-cell-depleted T cells, or PBMCs. The dataset comprised deeply sampled blood TCRbeta repertoires from subjects exposed to, actively infected with, or recovered from COVID-19. The repertoires were released in a freely available public database meant as a resource for research on the immune response to SARS-CoV-2. Samples were obtained from the ongoing ImmuneRACE study (first 160 participants) and from some 1,200 subjects provided by 6 global collaborators. Sample metadata almost always included a de-identified subject ID, COVID-19 status, age in years and sex. Where available, HLA class I and class II types were taken from metadata supplied by the sample provider and were not determined by assay-based typing.

The V end gives up 4 bases and the J end 1 base, leaving 1 base in the junction not matched to a gene. From cysteine to phenylalanine, the CDR3 is 13 amino acids long. Only CDR3 DNA remains: 39 bases, in frame from the first base. In the germline V gene, CDR1 corresponds to SGHVS and CDR2 to FQNEAQ. Broader findings and caveats from the paper: Clinical and demographic metadata were provided uncurated, with the amount varying by source and participant.

TCRbeta CDR3 regions were amplified from genomic DNA using the immunoSEQ Assay, a bias-controlled multiplex PCR. The authors' analysis ran thus. The number of nucleated cells in each sample was estimated from the amplification of reference gene primers within the assay. To quantify the absolute abundance of each unique TCRbeta CDR3 rearrangement, sequence reads were collapsed and filtered. Productive Simpson clonality was computed per sample as the square root of Simpson's diversity index over productive rearrangements. TCRdb obtained this table from immuneACCESS and retained in-frame rearrangements with V and J assigned. These tables miss some clones; where compared with another copy, unresolved V genes account for less than half of the shortfall, and the remainder is unexplained. The V and J calls and the clone size are those of that table, but D and trimming were determined from the DNA. In this sample the table shows about 270,000 clones, 65% to 90% of which occur a single time. The leading ten clones occupy 13% of the sample.

The collaborating institutions used their own protocols to collect whole blood in K2EDTA tubes. For TCRbeta analysis, collaborator samples were shipped as frozen whole blood, as isolated PBMCs, or as DNA extracted from either sample type. The receptor was derived from a human donor in a cohort sampled during active COVID-19. The sequence joins TRBV7-8 to TRBJ2-7; a stretch of 7 junction bases matches TRBD2. The sample consisted of peripheral blood. The CDR3 has the sequence CASSWDYSYEQYF. The bases are TGTGCCAGCAGCTGGGACTATTCCTACGAGCAGTACTTC. With the rest looked up from the reference TRBV7-8 and TRBJ2-7 genes rather than sequenced, the full variable domain is GAGVSQSPRYKVAKRGQDVALRCDPISGHVSLFWYQQALGQGPEFLTYFQNEAQLDKSGLPSDRFFAERPEGSVSTLKIQRTQQEDSAVYLCASSWDYSYEQYFGPGTRLTVT.